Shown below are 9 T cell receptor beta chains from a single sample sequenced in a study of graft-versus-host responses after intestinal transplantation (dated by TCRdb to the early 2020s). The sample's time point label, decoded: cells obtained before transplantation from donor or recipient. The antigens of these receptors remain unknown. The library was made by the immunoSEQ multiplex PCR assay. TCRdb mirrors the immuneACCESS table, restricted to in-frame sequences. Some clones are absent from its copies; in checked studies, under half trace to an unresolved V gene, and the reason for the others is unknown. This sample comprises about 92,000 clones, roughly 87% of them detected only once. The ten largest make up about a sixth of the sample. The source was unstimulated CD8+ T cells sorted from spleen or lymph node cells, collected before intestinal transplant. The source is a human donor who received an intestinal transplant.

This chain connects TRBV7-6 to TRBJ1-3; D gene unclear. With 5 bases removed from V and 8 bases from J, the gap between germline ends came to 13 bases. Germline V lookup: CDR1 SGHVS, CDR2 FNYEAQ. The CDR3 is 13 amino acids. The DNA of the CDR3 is TGTGCCAGCAGCCCAGTAGAGCGGGACACCATATATTTT. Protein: CASSPVERDTIYF.

Here the CDR3 reads CASSRGPSGGATDTQYF. For the CDR3, the DNA is TGTGCCAGCAGCCGGGGCCCTAGCGGGGGGGCTACAGATACGCAGTATTTT. The rearrangement uses TRBV7-7 and TRBJ2-3, with TRBD2 matching 12 bases. Germline-derived CDR1 and CDR2 are SSHAT and FNYEAQ (reference sequence). The CDR3 totals 17 residues. J gave up 3 bases and V 5 bases, and 9 bases lay outside the gene matches.

CDR3 protein: CASSPSGPQDTEAFF. Written as DNA, the CDR3 is TGCGCCAGCAGTCCCTCCGGCCCCCAGGACACTGAAGCTTTCTTT. This sequence joins TRBV10-2 and TRBJ1-1, with D hard to call. CDR3 length: 15 amino acids. Germline CDR1 and CDR2: WSHSY and SAAADI. Between the trimmed V and J ends, which lost 5 bases and 3 bases, there was a span of 16 bases.

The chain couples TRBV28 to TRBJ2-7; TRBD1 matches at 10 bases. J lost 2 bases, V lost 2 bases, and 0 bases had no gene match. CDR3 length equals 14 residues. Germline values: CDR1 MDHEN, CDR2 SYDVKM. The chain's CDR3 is CASSLGTGAYEQYF. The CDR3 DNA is TGTGCCAGCAGTTTAGGGACAGGGGCCTACGAGCAGTACTTC.

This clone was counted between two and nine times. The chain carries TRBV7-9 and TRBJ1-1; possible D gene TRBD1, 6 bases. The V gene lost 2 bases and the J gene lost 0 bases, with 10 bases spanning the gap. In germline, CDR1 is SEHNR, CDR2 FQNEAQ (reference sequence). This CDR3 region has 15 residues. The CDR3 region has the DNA TGTGCCAGCAGCTTAACAGGGATCATGAACACTGAAGCTTTCTTT. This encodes CASSLTGIMNTEAFF.

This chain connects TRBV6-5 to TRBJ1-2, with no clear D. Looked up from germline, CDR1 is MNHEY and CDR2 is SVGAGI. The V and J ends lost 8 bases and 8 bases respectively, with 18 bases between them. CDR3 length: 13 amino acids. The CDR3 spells CASLDWISWGYTF. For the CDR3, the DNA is TGTGCCAGCCTAGACTGGATATCATGGGGCTACACCTTC.

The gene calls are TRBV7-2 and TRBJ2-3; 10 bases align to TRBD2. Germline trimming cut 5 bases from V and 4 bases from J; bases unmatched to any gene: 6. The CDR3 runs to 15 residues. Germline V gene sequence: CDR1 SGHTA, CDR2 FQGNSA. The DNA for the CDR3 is TGTGCCAGCAGCCTAGGGACTAGCGTTCCAGATACGCAGTATTTT. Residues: CASSLGTSVPDTQYF.

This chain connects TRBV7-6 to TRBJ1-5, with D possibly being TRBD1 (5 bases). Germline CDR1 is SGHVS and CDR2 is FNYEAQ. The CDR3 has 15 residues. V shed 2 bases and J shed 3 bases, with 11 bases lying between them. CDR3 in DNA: TGTGCCAGCAGCTTATTAAAGGGGCCCAATCAGCCCCAGCATTTT. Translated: CASSLLKGPNQPQHF.

The CDR3 nucleotides read TGTGCCAGCAGAATCCCGGGGGTGAACACTGAAGCTTTCTTT. Amino acids: CASRIPGVNTEAFF. This rearrangement joins TRBV28 to TRBJ1-1; a possible D gene is TRBD1 (5 bases). Germline V lookup: CDR1 MDHEN, CDR2 SYDVKM. The V gene lost 6 bases and the J gene lost 0 bases, with 11 bases spanning the gap. This CDR3 comprises 14 residues.